This entry describes one T cell receptor (beta chain). Antigen unknown. Measured with immunoSEQ multiplex PCR; TCRdb has only the in-frame clones, and not every one. The repertoire consists of over 70,000 clones, with approximately 80% occurring once and the leading ten covering 25% to 30%. This sample stems from a study of T cell responses to AZD1222 COVID-19 vaccine. Study-wide results and limits: Reports indicate that nearly half of spike-specific TCRs are directed at unmutated variant regions. The sample set comprised mostly white British donors with more females, and clonal diversity was possibly underestimated. Repertoires were sampled only after the peak T cell response. Only 6 or 7 people who got AZD1222 tested seropositive at baseline.

The V and J ends lost 2 bases and 8 bases respectively, with 6 bases between them. The CDR3 length is 12 residues. CDR1 is SGHNT and CDR2 is YENEEA in the germline V gene. The rearrangement links TRBV11-3 to TRBJ2-2; D is ambiguous. This TCR derives from an adult who received the MenACWY meningococcal vaccine as a control. The source material was peripheral blood, sampled 28 days after the second dose of the MenACWY control vaccine. This CDR3 reads CASSLSRGELFF. In DNA form, the CDR3 reads TGTGCCAGCAGCTTAAGTCGAGGGGAGCTGTTTTTT. Using reference TRBV11-3 and TRBJ2-2 for the parts outside the CDR3, the full variable domain is EAGVVQSPRYKIIEKKQPVAFWCNPISGHNTLYWYLQNLGQGPELLIRYENEEAVDDSQLPKDRFSAERLKGVDSTLKIQPAELGDSAVYLCASSLSRGELFFGEGSRLTVL.